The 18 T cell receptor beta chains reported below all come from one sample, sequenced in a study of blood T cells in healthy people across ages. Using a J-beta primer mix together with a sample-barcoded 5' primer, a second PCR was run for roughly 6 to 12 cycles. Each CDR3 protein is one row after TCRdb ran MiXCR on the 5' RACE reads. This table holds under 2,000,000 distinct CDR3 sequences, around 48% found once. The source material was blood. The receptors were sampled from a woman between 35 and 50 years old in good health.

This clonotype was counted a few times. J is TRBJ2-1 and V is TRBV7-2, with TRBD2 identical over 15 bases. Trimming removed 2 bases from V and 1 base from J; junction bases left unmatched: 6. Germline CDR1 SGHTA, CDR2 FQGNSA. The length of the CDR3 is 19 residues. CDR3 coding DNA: TGTGCCAGCAGCTTATGGACTAGCGGGGGGGCCTTGTCCTACAATGAGCAGTTCTTC. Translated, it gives CASSLWTSGGALSYNEQFF.

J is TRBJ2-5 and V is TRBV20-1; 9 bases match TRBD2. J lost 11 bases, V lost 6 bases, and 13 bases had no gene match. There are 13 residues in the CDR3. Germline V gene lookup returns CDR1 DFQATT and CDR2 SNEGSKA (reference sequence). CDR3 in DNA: TGCAGTGCCGAGGAGCGGGGGGTTGCTGAGCAGTACTTC. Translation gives CSAEERGVAEQYF.

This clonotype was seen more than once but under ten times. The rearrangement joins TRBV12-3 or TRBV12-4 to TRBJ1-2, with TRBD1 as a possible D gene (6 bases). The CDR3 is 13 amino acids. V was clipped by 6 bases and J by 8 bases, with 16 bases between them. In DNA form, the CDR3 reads TGTGCCAGCAGACCAACAGGGAACGAAGGCTACACCTTC. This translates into CASRPTGNEGYTF.

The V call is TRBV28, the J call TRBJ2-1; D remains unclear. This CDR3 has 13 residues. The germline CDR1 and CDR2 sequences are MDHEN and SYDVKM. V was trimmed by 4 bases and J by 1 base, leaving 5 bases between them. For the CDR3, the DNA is TGTGCCAGCAGTTATCAATCCTACAATGAGCAGTTCTTC. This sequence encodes CASSYQSYNEQFF.

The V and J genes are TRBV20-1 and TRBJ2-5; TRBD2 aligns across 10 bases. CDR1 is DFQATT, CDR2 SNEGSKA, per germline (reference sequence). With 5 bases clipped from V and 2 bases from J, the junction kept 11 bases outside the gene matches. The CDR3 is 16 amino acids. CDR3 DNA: TGCAGTGCTGGGAGTTTAAGGACTAGCGGACAAGAGACCCAGTACTTC. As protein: CSAGSLRTSGQETQYF.

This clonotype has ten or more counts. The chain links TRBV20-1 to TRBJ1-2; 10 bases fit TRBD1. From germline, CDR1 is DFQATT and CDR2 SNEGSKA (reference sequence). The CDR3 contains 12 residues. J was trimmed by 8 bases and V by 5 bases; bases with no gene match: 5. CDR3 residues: CSARQGARGYTF. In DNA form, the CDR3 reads TGCAGTGCTCGACAGGGGGCAAGGGGCTACACCTTC.

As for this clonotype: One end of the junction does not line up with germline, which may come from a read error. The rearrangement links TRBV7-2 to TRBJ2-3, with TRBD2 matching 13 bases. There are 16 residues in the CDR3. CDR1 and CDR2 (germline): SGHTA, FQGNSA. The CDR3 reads CASNQLAGGPGDTRYF. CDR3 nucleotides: TGTGCCAGCAACCAACTAGCGGGGGGGCCAGGAGATACGCGGTATTTT.

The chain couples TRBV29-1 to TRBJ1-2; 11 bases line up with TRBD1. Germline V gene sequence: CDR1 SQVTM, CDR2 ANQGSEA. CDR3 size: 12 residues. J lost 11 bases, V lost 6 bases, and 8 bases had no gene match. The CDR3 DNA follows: TGCAGCGTGAAGGGACAGGGGGAGAGTTACACCTTC. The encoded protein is CSVKGQGESYTF.

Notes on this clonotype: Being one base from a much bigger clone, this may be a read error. The CDR3 sequence is CASSDSTSGGDEQYF. CDR3 nucleotides: TGTGCCAGCAGTGACTCGACCAGCGGGGGGGATGAGCAGTACTTC. The chain recombines TRBV6-4 with TRBJ2-7, with TRBD2 identical over 10 bases. Unmatched junction bases numbered 6, after V lost 0 bases and J lost 7 bases. CDR1 MRHNA and CDR2 SNTAGT come from the germline V gene. The CDR3 is made up of 15 amino acids.

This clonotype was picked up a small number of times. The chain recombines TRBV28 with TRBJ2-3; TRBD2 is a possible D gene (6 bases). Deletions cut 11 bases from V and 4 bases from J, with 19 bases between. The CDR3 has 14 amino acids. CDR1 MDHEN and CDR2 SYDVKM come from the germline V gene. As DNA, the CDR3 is TGTGCCGCCAATGCTGGAGGGCCCTCAGATACGCAGTATTTT. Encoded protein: CAANAGGPSDTQYF.

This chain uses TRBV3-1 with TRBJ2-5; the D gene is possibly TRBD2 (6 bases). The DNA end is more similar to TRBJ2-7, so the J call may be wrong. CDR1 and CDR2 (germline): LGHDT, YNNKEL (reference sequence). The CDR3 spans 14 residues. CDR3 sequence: CASSRTTRAGEQYF. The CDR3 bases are TGTGCCAGCAGTCGAACCACTAGAGCGGGCGAGCAGTACTTC.

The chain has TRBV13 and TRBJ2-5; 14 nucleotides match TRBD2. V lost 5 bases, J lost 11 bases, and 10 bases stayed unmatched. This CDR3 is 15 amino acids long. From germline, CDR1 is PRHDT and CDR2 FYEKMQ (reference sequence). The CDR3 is CASSAPGLAGVGQYF. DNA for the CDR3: TGTGCCAGCAGCGCCCCGGGACTAGCGGGGGTCGGGCAGTACTTC.

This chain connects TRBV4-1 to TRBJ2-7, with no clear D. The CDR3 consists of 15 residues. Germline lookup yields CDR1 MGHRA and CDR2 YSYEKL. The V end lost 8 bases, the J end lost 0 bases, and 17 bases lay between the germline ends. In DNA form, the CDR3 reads TGCGCCAGCGGCGGCCATGACGGGCCCTCCTACGAGCAGTACTTC. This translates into CASGGHDGPSYEQYF.

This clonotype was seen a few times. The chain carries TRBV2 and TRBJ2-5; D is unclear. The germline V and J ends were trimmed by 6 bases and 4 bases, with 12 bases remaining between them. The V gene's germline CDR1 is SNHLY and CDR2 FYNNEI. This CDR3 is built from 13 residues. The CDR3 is CASRVPTRETQYF. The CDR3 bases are TGTGCCAGCAGGGTTCCAACCCGAGAGACCCAGTACTTC.

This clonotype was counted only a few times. CDR3 nucleotides: TGTGCCAGCAGCCCGTTGACAGGTCCCTACGAGCAGTACTTC. It yields the protein CASSPLTGPYEQYF. This sequence joins TRBV7-2 and TRBJ2-7; perhaps TRBD1 as D (6 bases). The V gene lost 5 bases and the J gene lost 2 bases, with 13 bases spanning the gap. Germline lookup yields CDR1 SGHTA and CDR2 FQGNSA. The CDR3 runs to 14 residues.

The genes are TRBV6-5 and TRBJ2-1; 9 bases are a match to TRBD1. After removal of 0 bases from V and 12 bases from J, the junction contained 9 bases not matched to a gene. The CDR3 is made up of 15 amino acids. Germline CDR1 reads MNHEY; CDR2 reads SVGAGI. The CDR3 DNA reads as TGTGCCAGCAGTTACTCCATAACAGGGGGCATCGGGCAGTTCTTC. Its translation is CASSYSITGGIGQFF.

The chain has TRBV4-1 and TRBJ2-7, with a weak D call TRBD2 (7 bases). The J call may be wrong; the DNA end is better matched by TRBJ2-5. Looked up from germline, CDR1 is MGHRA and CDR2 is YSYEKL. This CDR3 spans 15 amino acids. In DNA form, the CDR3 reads TGCGCCAGCAGCCAGGAACGGGGGGCTCGAGAGACCCAGTACTTC. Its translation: CASSQERGARETQYF.

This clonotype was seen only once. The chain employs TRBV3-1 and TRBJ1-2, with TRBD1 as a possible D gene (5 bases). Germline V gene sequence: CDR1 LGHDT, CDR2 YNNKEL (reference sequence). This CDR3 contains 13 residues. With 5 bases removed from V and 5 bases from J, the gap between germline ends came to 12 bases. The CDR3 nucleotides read TGTGCCAGCAGCTCCGGACACATTTATGGCTACACCTTC. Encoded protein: CASSSGHIYGYTF.